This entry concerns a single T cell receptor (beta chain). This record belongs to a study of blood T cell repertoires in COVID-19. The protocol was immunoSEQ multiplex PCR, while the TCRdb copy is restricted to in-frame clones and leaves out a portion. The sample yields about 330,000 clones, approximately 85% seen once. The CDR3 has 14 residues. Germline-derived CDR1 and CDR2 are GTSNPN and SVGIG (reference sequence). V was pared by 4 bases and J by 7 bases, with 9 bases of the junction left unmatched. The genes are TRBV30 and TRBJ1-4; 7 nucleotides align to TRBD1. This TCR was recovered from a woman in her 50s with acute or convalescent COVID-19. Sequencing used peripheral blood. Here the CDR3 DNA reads TGTGCCTGGATTGGCAGGGGGATAGGTGAAAAACTGTTTTTT. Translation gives CAWIGRGIGEKLFF.